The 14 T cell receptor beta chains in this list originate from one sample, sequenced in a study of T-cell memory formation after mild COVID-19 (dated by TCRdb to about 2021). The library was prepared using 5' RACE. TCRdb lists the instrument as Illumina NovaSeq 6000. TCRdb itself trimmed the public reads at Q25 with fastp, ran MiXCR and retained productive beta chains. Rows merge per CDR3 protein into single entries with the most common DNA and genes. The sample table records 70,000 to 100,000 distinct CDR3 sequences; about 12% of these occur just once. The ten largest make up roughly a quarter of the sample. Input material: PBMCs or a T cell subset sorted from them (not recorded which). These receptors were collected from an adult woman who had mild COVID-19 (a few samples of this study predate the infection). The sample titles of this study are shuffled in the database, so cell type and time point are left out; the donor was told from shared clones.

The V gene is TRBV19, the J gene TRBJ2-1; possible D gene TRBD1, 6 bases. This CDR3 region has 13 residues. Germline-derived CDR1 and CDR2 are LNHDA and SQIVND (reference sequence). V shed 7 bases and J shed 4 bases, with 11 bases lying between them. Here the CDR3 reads CASMDRNYNEQFF. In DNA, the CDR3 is TGTGCCAGTATGGACAGAAATTACAATGAGCAGTTCTTC. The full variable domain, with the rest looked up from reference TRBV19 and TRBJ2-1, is DGGITQSPKYLFRKEGQNVTLSCEQNLNHDAMYWYRQDPGQGLRLIYYSQIVNDFQKGDIAEGYSVSREKKESFPLTVTSAQKNPTAFYLCASMDRNYNEQFFGPGTRLTVL.

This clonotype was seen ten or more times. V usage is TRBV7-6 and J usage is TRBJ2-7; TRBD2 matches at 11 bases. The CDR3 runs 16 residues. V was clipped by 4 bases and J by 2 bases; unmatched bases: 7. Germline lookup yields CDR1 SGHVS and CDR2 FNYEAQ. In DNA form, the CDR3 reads TGTGCCAGCAGCTCGACTAGCGGGACTCCAGCCTACGAGCAGTACTTC. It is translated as CASSSTSGTPAYEQYF.

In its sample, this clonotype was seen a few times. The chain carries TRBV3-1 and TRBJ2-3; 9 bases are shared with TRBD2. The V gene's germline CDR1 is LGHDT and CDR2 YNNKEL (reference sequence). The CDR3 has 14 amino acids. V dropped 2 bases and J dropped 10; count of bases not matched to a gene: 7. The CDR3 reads CASSQPGLAPAQYF. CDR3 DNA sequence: TGTGCCAGCAGCCAACCGGGACTAGCTCCAGCGCAGTATTTT.

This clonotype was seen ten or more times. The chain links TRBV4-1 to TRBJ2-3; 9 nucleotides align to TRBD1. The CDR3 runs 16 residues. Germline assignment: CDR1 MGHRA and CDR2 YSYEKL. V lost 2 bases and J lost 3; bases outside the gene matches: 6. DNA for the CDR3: TGCGCCAGCAGCCAATTGACAGGGGGAGTAACAGATACGCAGTATTTT. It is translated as CASSQLTGGVTDTQYF.

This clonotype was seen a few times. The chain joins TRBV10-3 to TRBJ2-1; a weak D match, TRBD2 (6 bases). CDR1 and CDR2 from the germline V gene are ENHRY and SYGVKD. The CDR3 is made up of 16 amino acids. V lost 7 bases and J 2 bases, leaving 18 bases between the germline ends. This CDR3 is CAIKFSGSDPYNEQFF. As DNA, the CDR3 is TGTGCCATCAAATTCTCCGGGAGCGATCCCTACAATGAGCAGTTCTTC.

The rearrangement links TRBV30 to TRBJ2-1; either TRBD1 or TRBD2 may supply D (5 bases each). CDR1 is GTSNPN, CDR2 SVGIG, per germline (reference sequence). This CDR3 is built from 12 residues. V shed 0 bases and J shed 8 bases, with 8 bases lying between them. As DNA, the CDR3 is TGTGCCTGGAGTGTAAGGGGAGATGAGCAGTTCTTC. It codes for CAWSVRGDEQFF.

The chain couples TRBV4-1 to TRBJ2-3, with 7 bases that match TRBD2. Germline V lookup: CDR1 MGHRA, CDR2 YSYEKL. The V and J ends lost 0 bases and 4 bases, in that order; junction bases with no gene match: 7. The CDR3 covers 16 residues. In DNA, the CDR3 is TGCGCCAGCAGCCAAGAGCTGGGGGGGTGGCCAGATACGCAGTATTTT. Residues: CASSQELGGWPDTQYF.

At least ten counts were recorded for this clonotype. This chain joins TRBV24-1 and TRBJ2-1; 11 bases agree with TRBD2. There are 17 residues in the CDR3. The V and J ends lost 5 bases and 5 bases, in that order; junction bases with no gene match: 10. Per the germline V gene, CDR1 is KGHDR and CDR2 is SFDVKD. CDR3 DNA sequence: TGTGCCACCAGTGCCCCCGTCGCACTAGCGGGAGACAATGAGCAGTTCTTC. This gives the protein CATSAPVALAGDNEQFF.

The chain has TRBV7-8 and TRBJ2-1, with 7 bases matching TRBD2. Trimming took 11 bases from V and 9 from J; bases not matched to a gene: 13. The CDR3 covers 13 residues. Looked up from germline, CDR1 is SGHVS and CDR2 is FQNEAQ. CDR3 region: CAAAPGGGVEQFF. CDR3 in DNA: TGTGCCGCAGCACCTGGGGGGGGTGTTGAGCAGTTCTTC.

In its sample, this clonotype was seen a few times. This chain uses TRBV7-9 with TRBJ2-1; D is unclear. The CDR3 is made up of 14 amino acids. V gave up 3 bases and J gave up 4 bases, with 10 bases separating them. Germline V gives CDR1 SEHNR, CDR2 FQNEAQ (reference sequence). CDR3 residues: CASSFPEAYNEQFF. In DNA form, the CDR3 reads TGTGCCAGCAGCTTCCCGGAAGCTTACAATGAGCAGTTCTTC.

CDR3 sequence reads: CASSQGETSGTFYNEQFF. CDR3 bases: TGCGCCAGCAGCCAAGGAGAGACTAGCGGGACGTTCTACAATGAGCAGTTCTTC. The chain recombines TRBV4-3 with TRBJ2-1; 11 nucleotides line up with TRBD2. CDR3 size: 18 residues. J lost 3 bases, V lost 1 base, and 8 bases had no gene match. Looked up from germline, CDR1 is LGHNA and CDR2 is YSLEER.

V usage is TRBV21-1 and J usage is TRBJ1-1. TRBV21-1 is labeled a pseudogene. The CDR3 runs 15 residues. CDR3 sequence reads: CASSKDRAMNTEAFF. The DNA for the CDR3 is TGTGCCAGCAGCAAAGATAGGGCCATGAACACTGAAGCTTTCTTT.

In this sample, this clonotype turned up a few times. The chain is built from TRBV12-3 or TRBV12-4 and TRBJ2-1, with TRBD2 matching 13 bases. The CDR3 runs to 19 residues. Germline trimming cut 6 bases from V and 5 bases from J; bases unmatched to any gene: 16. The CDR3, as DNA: TGTGCCAGCAGAACGGGACTAGCGGGATCGGCAGGGCCGGACAATGAGCAGTTCTTC. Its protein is CASRTGLAGSAGPDNEQFF.

The CDR3 sequence is CASSPTYPSAKMDTQYF. The CDR3 nucleotides are TGTGCCAGCAGCCCAACATACCCTAGCGCGAAGATGGATACGCAGTATTTT. The chain uses TRBV5-6 and TRBJ2-3; D perhaps matches TRBD2 (6 bases). This CDR3 is 17 amino acids long. V was cut by 4 bases and J by 6 bases, with 24 bases left in between. Germline assignment: CDR1 SGHDT and CDR2 YYEEEE.